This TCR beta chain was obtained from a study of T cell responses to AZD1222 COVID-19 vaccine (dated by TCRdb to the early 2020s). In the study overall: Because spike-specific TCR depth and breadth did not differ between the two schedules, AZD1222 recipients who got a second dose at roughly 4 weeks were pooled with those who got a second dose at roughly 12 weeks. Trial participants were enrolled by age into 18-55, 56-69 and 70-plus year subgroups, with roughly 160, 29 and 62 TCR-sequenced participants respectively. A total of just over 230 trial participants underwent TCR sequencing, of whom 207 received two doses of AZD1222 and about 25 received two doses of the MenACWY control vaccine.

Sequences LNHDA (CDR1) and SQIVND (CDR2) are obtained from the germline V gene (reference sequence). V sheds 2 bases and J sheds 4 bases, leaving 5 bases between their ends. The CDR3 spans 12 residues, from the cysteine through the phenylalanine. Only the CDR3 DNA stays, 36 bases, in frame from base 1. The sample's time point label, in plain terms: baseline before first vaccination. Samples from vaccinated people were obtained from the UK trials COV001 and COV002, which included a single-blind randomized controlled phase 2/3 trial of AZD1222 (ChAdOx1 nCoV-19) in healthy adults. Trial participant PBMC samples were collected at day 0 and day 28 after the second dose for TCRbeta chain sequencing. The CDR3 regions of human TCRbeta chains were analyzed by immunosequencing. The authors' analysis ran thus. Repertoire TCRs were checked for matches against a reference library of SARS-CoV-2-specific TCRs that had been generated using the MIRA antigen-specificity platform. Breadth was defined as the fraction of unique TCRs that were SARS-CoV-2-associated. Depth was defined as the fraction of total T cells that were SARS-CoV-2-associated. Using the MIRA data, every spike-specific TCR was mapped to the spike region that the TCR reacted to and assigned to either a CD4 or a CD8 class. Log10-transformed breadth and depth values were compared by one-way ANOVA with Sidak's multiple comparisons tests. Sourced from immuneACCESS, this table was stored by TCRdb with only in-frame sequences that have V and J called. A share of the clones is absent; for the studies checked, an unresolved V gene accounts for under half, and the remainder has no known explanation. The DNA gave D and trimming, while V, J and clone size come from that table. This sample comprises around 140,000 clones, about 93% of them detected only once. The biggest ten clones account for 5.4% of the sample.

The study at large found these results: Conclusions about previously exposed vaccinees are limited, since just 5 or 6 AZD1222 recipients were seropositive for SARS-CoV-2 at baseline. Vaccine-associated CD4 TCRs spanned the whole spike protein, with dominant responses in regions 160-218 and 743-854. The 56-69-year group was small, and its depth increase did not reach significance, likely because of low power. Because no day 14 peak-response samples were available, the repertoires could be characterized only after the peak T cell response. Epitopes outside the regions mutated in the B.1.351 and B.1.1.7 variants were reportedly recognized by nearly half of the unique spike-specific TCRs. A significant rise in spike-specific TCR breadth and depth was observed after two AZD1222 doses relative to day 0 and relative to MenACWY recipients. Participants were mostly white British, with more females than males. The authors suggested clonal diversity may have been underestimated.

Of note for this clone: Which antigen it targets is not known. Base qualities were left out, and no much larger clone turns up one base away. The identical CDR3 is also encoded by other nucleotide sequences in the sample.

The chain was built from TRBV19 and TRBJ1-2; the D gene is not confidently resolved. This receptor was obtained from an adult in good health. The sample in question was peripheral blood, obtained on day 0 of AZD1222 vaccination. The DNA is TGTGCCAGTAGTATATCAGTCTATGGCTACACCTTC. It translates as CASSISVYGYTF.